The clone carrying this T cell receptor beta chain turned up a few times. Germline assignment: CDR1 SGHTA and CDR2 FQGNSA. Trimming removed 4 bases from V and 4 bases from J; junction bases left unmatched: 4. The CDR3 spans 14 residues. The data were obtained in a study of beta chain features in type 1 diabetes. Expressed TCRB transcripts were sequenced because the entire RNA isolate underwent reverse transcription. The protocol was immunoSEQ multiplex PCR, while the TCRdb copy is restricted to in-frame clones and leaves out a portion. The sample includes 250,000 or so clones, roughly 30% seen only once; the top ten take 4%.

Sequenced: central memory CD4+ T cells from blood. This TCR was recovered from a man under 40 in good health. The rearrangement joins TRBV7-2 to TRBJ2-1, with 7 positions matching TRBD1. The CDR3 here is CASSSPGQYNEQFF. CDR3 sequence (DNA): TGTGCCAGCAGCTCTCCGGGACAGTACAATGAGCAGTTCTTC.